The TCR beta chain under discussion was sequenced for a study of T cells in Graves' hyperthyroidism and ophthalmopathy (dated by TCRdb to about 2019). For context, the study as a whole: Peripheral blood was sampled at the time of initial diagnosis, prior to any treatment. To identify TCR V-J signatures that set the groups apart, the researchers used a discovery cohort of more than 95 patients, made up of 43 with Graves' ophthalmopathy and 57 with stable Graves' hyperthyroidism. Prospective prediction of ophthalmopathy was tested in an independent validation cohort consisting of 18 to 20 hyperthyroidism patients and over 15 patients who later progressed to ophthalmopathy. For training and testing, the 100 or so patients in the discovery cohort were randomly divided in a 7:3 ratio. The study also compared thyroid tissue and blood T-cell repertoires from 6 or 7 Graves' hyperthyroidism patients. Once sampling was done, hyperthyroidism patients were given methimazole at a starting dose of 30 mg daily, whereas ophthalmopathy patients were given high-dose intravenous methylprednisolone. TCR Vbeta CDR3 sequencing of 130 to 150 peripheral blood samples (under 45 ophthalmopathy, 75 to 80 hyperthyroidism and some 17 progressor patients) is reported in the paper. Findings and caveats that apply to the study as a whole: A model built on a 13 V-J signature distinguished ophthalmopathy from stable hyperthyroidism, reaching about 89% sensitivity and 81.08% specificity in cross-validation and 80%/75% in testing. No statistical method was used to set the sample size in advance, and investigators knew the group allocation. In validation, progression to ophthalmopathy was predicted by the model with around 71% sensitivity and under 85% specificity, a median of around 6.5 months before onset. Most expanded thyroid clonotypes (frequency above 0.001) were also detected in blood, suggesting blood repertoires may reflect thyroid immune responses.

Stable Graves' hyperthyroidism was defined as no progression to ophthalmopathy during 18 months of follow-up. Hyperthyroidism patients were newly diagnosed, with disease duration under 2 months, and aged 18 to 65 years. Any patient with an uncontrolled infection, another autoimmune disease, pregnancy or lactation was excluded. Diagnoses relied on clinical symptoms, serum thyroxine and TRAb, thyroid ultrasound and orbital computed tomography. Ficoll-Paque density gradient centrifugation was used to isolate PBMCs from 10 ml of fresh peripheral blood. Total RNA was extracted using Trizol reagent, and RNA quality was assessed on an Agilent 2100 Bioanalyzer. The TCR beta CDR3 regions were amplified from the RNA transcripts. For the first round of RT-PCR on the TCR CDR3, the HTBI primer set was used together with the Qiagen OneStep RT-PCR kit. A second multiplex PCR round built the libraries, followed by size selection and purification. Paired-end sequencing of the libraries was performed with 100 bp reads on an Illumina HiSeq2000. The published analysis was carried out like this. SOAPnuke was used to process the raw data, with reads discarded if the reads contained adapters or uncalled bases, had a mean Phred below 15, or lacked an exact constant-primer or identifier match. COPE v1.2.5 was used to merge the high-quality paired reads, and each unique nucleotide sequence was defined as a clonotype. MiTCR v1.1 was used to align the clonotypes against IMGT TRBV, TRBD and TRBJ reference segments. The analysis included only V-J combinations with a frequency above 0.0001, which together covered about 99% of the repertoires. A TCS score was defined as the ratio of F50 (clonal expansion) to E x V (chaos), with BLOSUM62-based TCRdist applied between CDR3 peptides within each V-J. Welch's t-statistics and random forest reduced some 510 V-J features to fewer than 15, which were used in a naive Bayes classifier (R e1071). Thyroid-blood repertoire similarity was quantified with the Morisita-Horn index. TCRdb ran its own pipeline on the public reads, namely fastp trimming at Q25 and MiXCR clone calling, and kept in-frame beta chains. Entries that share a CDR3 protein sequence are merged under the most common genes and DNA. The V and J calls come from TCRdb's annotation, not from the publication. Present in this sample are about 680,000 distinct CDR3 sequences, 35% of which were seen just once. The top ten clones comprise around 30% of the sample.

Taken from cysteine to phenylalanine, the CDR3 has 13 residues. Of the read, only the CDR3 DNA is kept; its 39 bases are in frame from base 1. The germline V gene specifies ENHRY as CDR1 and SYGVKD as CDR2. This clonotype was detected a few times. The antigen this receptor binds is unknown. The junction departs from germline at one end; a sequencing error may be responsible. The TCR comes from a woman between 35 and 50 years old with Graves' hyperthyroidism. The specimen sequenced was blood. The rearranged chain carries TRBV10-3 and TRBJ1-6, with the D gene not clear enough to name. The CDR3 region: CASSLSDDSPLHF. The bases are TGTGCCAGCAGTTTAAGCGATGATTCACCCCTCCACTTT.